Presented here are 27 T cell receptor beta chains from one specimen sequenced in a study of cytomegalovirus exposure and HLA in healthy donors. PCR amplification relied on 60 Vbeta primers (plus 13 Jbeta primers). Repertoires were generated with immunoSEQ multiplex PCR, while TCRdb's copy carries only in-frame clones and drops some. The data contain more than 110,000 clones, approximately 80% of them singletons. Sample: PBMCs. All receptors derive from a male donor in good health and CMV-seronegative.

As DNA, the CDR3 is TGTGCCAGCAGCCAAGAGAGCTGGGCCACAGATACGCAGTATTTT. It translates to CASSQESWATDTQYF. The chain joins TRBV14 to TRBJ2-3; D ambiguous. Trimming took 0 bases from V and 2 from J, leaving 9 bases between them. The CDR3 length is 15 residues. Germline loops: CDR1 SGHDN, CDR2 FVKESK.

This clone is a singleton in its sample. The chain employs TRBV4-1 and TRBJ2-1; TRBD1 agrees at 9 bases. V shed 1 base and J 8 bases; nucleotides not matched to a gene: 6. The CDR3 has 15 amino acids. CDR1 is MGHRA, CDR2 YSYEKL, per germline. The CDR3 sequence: CASSQAGQGLYEQFF. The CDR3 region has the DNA TGCGCCAGCAGCCAAGCCGGACAGGGGTTATATGAGCAGTTCTTC.

CDR3 coding DNA: TGCAGCGTTGTGGGGGGAGCAGCAAACACCGGGGAGCTGTTTTTT. Its protein is CSVVGGAANTGELFF. This sequence joins TRBV29-1 and TRBJ2-2; weak D call: TRBD2 (6 bases). This CDR3 has 15 amino acids. Trimming took 4 bases from V and 2 from J, leaving 14 bases between them. Germline loops: CDR1 SQVTM, CDR2 ANQGSEA.

CDR3 bases: TGTGCCAGCAGCCAAGACCCCCACTCATCAGATACGCAGTATTTT. This codes for CASSQDPHSSDTQYF. The V call is TRBV4-2, the J call TRBJ2-3; D not resolved. In germline, CDR1 is LGHNA, CDR2 YNFKEQ. The CDR3 sequence is 15 residues long. The ends were cut back, 0 bases at V and 4 bases at J, with 11 bases in the middle.

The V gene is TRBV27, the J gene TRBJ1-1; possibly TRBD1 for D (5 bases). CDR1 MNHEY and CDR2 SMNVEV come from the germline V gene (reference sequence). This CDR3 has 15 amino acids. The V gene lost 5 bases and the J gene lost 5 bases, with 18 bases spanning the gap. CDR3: CASSPYRGVETEAFF. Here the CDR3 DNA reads TGTGCCAGCAGTCCTTACCGGGGGGTGGAAACTGAAGCTTTCTTT.

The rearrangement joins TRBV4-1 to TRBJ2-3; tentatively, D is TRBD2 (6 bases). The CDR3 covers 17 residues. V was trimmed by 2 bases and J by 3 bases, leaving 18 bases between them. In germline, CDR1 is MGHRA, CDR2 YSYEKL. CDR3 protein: CASSQTSGGAGTDTQYF. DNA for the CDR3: TGCGCCAGCAGCCAAACTAGTGGGGGTGCGGGGACAGATACGCAGTATTTT.

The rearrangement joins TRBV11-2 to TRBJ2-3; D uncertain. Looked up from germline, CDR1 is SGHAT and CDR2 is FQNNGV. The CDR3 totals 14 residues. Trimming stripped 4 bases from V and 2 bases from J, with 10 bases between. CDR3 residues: CASSSHTTTDTQYF. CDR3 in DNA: TGTGCCAGCAGCTCCCATACTACCACAGATACGCAGTATTTT.

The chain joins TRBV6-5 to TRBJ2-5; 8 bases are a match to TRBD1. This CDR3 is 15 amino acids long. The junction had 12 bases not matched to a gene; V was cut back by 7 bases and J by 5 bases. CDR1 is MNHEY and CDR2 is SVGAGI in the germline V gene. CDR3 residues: CASTYHRGTVETQYF. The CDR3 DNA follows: TGTGCCAGCACCTACCACAGGGGGACGGTGGAGACCCAGTACTTC.

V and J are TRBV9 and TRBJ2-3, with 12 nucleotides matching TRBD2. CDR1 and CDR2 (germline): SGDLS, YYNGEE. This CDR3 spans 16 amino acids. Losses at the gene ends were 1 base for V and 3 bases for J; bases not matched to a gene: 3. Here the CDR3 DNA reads TGTGCCAGCAGCGTAACTAGCGGGGGGAAAACAGATACGCAGTATTTT. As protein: CASSVTSGGKTDTQYF.

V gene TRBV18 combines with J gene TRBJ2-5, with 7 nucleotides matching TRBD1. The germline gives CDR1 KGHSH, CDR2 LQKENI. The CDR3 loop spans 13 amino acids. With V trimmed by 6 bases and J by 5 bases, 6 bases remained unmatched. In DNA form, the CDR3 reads TGTGCCAGCTCTCTCGGACAGGCCGAGACCCAGTACTTC. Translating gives CASSLGQAETQYF.

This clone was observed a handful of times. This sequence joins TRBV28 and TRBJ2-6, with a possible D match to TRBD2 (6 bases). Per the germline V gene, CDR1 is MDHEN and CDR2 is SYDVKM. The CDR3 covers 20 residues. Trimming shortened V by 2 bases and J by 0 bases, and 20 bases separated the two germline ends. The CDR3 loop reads CASSLGSGLLALSGANVLTF. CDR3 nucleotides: TGTGCCAGCAGTTTAGGGTCCGGACTCCTAGCGCTCTCTGGGGCCAACGTCCTGACTTTC.

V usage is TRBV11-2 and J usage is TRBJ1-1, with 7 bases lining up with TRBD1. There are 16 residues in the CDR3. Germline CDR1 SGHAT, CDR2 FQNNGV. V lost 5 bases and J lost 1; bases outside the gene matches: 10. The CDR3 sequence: CASSPGSTGRNTEAFF. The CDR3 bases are TGTGCCAGCAGCCCGGGGTCGACAGGGAGGAACACTGAAGCTTTCTTT.

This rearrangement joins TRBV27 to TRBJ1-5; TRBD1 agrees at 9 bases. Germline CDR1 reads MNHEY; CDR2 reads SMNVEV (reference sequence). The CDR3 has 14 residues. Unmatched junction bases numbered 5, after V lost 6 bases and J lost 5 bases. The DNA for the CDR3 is TGTGCCAGCAGCCGTGACAGGGGGGATCAGCCCCAGCATTTT. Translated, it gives CASSRDRGDQPQHF.

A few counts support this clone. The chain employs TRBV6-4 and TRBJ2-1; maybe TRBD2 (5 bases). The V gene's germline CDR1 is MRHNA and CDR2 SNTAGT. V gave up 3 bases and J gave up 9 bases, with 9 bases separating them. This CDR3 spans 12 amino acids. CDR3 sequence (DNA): TGTGCCAGCAGTGAGGGCGAGGGTGAGCAGTTCTTC. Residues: CASSEGEGEQFF.

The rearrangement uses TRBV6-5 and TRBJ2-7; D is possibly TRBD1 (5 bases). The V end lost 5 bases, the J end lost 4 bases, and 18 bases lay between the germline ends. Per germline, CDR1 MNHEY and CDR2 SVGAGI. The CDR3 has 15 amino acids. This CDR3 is CASSQTRQGSYEQYF. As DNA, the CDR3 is TGTGCCAGCAGTCAAACTCGTCAGGGTAGTTACGAGCAGTACTTC.

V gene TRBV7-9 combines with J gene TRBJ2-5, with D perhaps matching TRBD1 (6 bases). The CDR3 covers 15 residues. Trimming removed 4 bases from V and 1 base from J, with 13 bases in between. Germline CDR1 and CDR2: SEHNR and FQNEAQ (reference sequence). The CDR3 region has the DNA TGTGCCAGCAGCTATTCAGGGGCCACCCAAGAGACCCAGTACTTC. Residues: CASSYSGATQETQYF.

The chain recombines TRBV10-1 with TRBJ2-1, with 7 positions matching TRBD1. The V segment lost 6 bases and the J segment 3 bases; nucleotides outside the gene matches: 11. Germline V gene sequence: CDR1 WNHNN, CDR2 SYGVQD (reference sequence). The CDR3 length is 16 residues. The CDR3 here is CASSLKDRPFYNEQFF. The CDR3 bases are TGCGCCAGCAGCCTCAAGGACAGGCCCTTCTACAATGAGCAGTTCTTC.

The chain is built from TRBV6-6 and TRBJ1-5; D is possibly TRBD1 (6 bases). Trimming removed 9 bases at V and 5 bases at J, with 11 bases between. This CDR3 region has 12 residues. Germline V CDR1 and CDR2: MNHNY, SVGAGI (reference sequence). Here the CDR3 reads CASTGTYQPQHF. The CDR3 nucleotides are TGTGCCAGTACAGGGACCTATCAGCCCCAGCATTTT.

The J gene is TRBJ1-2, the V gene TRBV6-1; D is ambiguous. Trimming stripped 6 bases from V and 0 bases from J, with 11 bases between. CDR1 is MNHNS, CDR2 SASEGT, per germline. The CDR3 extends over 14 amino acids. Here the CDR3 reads CASSGGRTNYGYTF. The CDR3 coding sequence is TGTGCCAGCAGCGGAGGAAGGACTAACTATGGCTACACCTTC.

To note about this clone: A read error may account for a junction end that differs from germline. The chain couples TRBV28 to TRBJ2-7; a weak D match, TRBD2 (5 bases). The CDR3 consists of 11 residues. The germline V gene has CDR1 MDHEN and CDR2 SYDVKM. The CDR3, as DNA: TGTGCCAGCAAGGGAGACTACGGGCAGTACTTC. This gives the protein CASKGDYGQYF.

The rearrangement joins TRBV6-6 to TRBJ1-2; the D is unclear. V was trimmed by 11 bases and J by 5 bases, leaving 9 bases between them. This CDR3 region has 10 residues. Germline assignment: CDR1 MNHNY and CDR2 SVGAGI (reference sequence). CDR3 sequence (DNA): TGTGCCGACTTTCCGTATGGCTACACCTTC. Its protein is CADFPYGYTF.

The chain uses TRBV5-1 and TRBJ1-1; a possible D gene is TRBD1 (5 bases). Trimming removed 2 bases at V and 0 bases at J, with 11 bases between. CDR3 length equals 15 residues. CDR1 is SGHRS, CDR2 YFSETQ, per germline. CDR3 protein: CASSFQGRMNTEAFF. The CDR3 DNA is TGCGCCAGCAGCTTCCAGGGTAGGATGAACACTGAAGCTTTCTTT.

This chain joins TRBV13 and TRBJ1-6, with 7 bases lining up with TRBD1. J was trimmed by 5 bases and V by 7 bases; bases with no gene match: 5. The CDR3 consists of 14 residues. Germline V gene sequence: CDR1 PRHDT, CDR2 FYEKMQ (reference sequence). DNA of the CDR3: TGTGCCAGCACCAACAGGGGAGATAATTCACCCCTCCACTTT. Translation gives CASTNRGDNSPLHF.

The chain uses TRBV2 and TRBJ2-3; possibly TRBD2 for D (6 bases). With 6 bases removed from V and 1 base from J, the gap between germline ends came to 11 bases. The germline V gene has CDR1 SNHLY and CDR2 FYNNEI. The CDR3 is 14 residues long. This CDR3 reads CASRVGGGTDTQYF. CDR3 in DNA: TGTGCCAGCAGGGTCGGAGGGGGCACAGATACGCAGTATTTT.

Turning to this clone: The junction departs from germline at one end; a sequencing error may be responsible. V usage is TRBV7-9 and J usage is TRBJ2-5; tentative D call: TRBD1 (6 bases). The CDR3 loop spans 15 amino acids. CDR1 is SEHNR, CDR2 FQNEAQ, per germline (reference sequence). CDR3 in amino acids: CSSSIRDILQETQYF. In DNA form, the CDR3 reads TGTTCCAGCAGCATCCGGGACATCCTCCAAGAGACCCAGTACTTC.

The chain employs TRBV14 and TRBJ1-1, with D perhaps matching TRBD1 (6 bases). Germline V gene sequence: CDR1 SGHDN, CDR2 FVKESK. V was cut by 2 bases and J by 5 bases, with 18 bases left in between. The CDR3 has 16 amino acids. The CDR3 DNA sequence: TGTGCCAGCAGCCAACCCTTACAGGGAACTAAGACTGAAGCTTTCTTT. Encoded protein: CASSQPLQGTKTEAFF.

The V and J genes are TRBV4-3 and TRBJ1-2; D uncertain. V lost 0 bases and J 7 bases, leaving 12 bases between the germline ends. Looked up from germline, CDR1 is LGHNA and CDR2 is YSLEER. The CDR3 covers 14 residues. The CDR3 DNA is TGCGCCAGCAGCCAAGACGTATCTGGCGGTGGCTACACCTTC. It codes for CASSQDVSGGGYTF.